This is a list of T cell receptor beta chains from one sample in a study of cytomegalovirus exposure and HLA in healthy donors. Sequencing used immunoSEQ multiplex PCR; TCRdb keeps in-frame clones, though not all of them. The clone table shows tens of thousands of clones, with the ten largest holding approximately 6.2%. The sample consisted of PBMCs. Source of these receptors: a man in his thirties or forties in good health and CMV-seronegative. CDR3s include the opening cysteine and the closing phenylalanine or tryptophan. The D gene is left open where the match is weak. Where a row states a size, it is once, few, many or the class of an expanded clone; other rows omit it.

>TRBD1|TRBJ2-7|.|TRBV19
CASTDREKSYEQYF
TGTGCCAGTACCGACAGGGAGAAGTCTTACGAGCAGTACTTC
>.|TRBJ1-4|.|TRBV10-3
CAISAGEREKLFF
TGTGCCATCAGTGCAGGGGAGCGTGAAAAACTGTTTTTT
>TRBD2|TRBJ2-7|.|TRBV7-9
CAEDRGGYEQYF
TGTGCCGAAGATCGGGGGGGCTACGAGCAGTACTTC
>TRBD1|TRBJ1-5|.|TRBV2
CASSEHRDRGNQPQHF
TGTGCCAGCAGTGAACACCGGGACAGGGGCAATCAGCCCCAGCATTTT
>TRBD1|TRBJ2-7|.|TRBV5-1
CASSLGQGGYEQYF
TGCGCCAGCAGCTTGGGACAGGGTGGTTACGAGCAGTACTTC
>.|TRBJ2-7|.|TRBV7-2
CASSEQGRSSYEQYF
TGTGCCAGCAGCGAACAGGGTCGGAGCTCCTACGAGCAGTACTTC
>.|TRBJ1-1|.|TRBV6-1
CASSEFTTANTEAFF
TGTGCCAGCAGTGAGTTTACGACAGCGAACACTGAAGCTTTCTTT
>.|TRBJ1-6|.|TRBV5-1
CASSLVAGGGNSPLHF
TGCGCCAGCAGCTTGGTCGCGGGGGGCGGTAATTCACCCCTCCACTTT
>.|TRBJ2-6|.|TRBV4-2
CASSQEGGRDGANVLTF
TGTGCCAGCAGCCAAGAAGGCGGCAGGGATGGGGCCAACGTCCTGACTTTC
>.|TRBJ2-6|.|TRBV4-2
CASSPTGGLGLGANVLTF
TGTGCCAGCAGCCCCACCGGAGGGTTGGGTCTGGGGGCCAACGTCCTGACTTTC
>TRBD2|TRBJ2-3|.|TRBV10-1
CASSSGSIMADTQYF
TGCGCCAGCAGTAGCGGGAGCATCATGGCAGATACGCAGTATTTT
>TRBD1|TRBJ1-3|.|TRBV6-5
CASRAFDRAKNTIYF
TGTGCCAGCAGGGCCTTCGACAGGGCAAAAAACACCATATATTTT
>TRBD2|TRBJ2-7|.|TRBV29-1
CSVSGRADYEQYF
TGCAGCGTTAGCGGGAGGGCCGACTACGAGCAGTACTTC
>.|TRBJ2-4|.|TRBV27
CASSLIRGLAKNIQYF
TGTGCCAGCAGTTTAATCAGAGGACTAGCCAAAAACATTCAGTACTTC
>.|TRBJ2-7|.|TRBV7-9
CASSDGRGAPYEQYF
TGTGCCAGCAGCGACGGCAGGGGCGCCCCCTACGAGCAGTACTTC
>TRBD1|TRBJ1-2|.|TRBV5-1
CASSLEEGQGNGYTF
TGCGCCAGCAGCTTGGAAGAGGGACAGGGGAATGGCTACACCTTC
>.|TRBJ2-7|.|TRBV4-3
CASSQEKGVYEQYF
TGCGCCAGCAGCCAAGAGAAGGGAGTGTACGAGCAGTACTTC
>TRBD1|TRBJ1-5|.|TRBV7-8
CASSLGTGGRSNQPQHF
TGTGCCAGCAGCTTAGGGACAGGGGGCAGAAGCAATCAGCCCCAGCATTTT
>.|TRBJ2-2|.|TRBV6-5
CASSYGAGWTPGELFF
TGTGCCAGCAGTTATGGGGCAGGGTGGACACCCGGGGAGCTGTTTTTT
>.|TRBJ1-4|.|TRBV7-9
CASSEELRGEKLFF
TGTGCCAGCAGCGAGGAACTAAGGGGTGAAAAACTGTTTTTT
>TRBD2|TRBJ2-5|.|TRBV5-1
CASSLAAGVETQYF
TGCGCCAGCAGCTTGGCAGCGGGAGTAGAGACCCAGTACTTC
>TRBD1|TRBJ2-3|.|TRBV9
CASSVRQGALADTQYF
TGTGCCAGCAGCGTAAGACAGGGGGCGCTGGCAGATACGCAGTATTTT
>TRBD1|TRBJ1-1|.|TRBV7-3
CASSLSTGNTEAFF
TGTGCCAGCAGCCTATCGACAGGGAATACTGAAGCTTTCTTT
>TRBD1|TRBJ1-3|.|TRBV19
CASSPDRGRRDTIYF
TGTGCCAGTAGTCCGGACAGGGGGCGAAGAGACACCATATATTTT
>TRBD1|TRBJ2-7|.|TRBV11-1
CASRPYRDRDEQYF
TGTGCCAGCAGACCCTACCGGGACAGGGACGAGCAGTACTTC
>.|TRBJ1-3|.|TRBV5-1
CASSLAGGSGNTIYF
TGCGCCAGCAGCTTGGCTGGGGGGTCTGGAAACACCATATATTTT
>.|TRBJ2-1|.|TRBV27
CASSFGLVNEQFF
TGTGCCAGCAGTTTTGGACTCGTCAATGAGCAGTTCTTC
>.|TRBJ1-2|.|TRBV10-3
CAISADSNYGYTF
TGTGCCATCAGTGCCGACAGTAACTATGGCTACACCTTC
>.|TRBJ1-1|.|TRBV4-1
CASSQETGMNTEAFF
TGCGCCAGCAGCCAAGAGACAGGAATGAACACTGAAGCTTTCTTT
>.|TRBJ2-1|.|TRBV29-1
CSVGGHAWDEQFF
TGCAGCGTTGGCGGGCACGCCTGGGATGAGCAGTTCTTC
>.|TRBJ1-4|.|TRBV19
CASSIDQATNEKLFF
TGTGCCAGTAGTATAGACCAGGCAACTAATGAAAAACTGTTTTTT
>TRBD1|TRBJ2-7|.|TRBV19
CASSISQGPYEQYF
TGTGCCAGTAGTATCTCACAGGGGCCCTACGAGCAGTACTTC
>.|TRBJ1-3|.|TRBV7-3
CASSLQNSGNTIYF
TGTGCCAGCAGCTTACAGAACTCTGGAAACACCATATATTTT
>TRBD2|TRBJ2-3|.|TRBV6-5
CASSRTSGSTDTQYF
TGTGCCAGCAGCCGGACTAGCGGGAGCACAGATACGCAGTATTTT
>.|TRBJ1-5|.|TRBV7-3
CASSLRGQRYSNQPQHF
TGTGCCAGCAGCTTAAGGGGCCAGCGATATAGCAATCAGCCCCAGCATTTT
>.|TRBJ1-1|.|TRBV19
CASSITGVNTEDFF
TGTGCCAGTAGTATAACAGGAGTGAACACTGAAGATTTCTTT
>TRBD2|TRBJ2-2|medium-sized|TRBV27
CASSYLVVAGGPNTGELFF
TGTGCCAGCAGTTACCTCGTGGTAGCGGGGGGTCCTAACACCGGGGAGCTGTTTTTT
>TRBD1|TRBJ1-2|.|TRBV19
CASSPQGEGARGYTF
TGTGCCAGTAGTCCACAGGGAGAGGGGGCTCGCGGCTACACCTTC
>TRBD1|TRBJ2-7|.|TRBV4-2
CASSLRTGFDEQYF
TGTGCCAGCAGCCTACGGACAGGGTTTGACGAGCAGTACTTC
>.|TRBJ1-1|.|TRBV7-6
CASSSPGQGPVNAEAFF
TGTGCCAGCAGCTCGCCGGGGCAGGGGCCAGTCAACGCTGAAGCTTTCTTT
>TRBD2|TRBJ2-7|.|TRBV5-6
CASSPGLAGPSYEQYF
TGTGCCAGCAGCCCTGGACTAGCGGGACCATCCTACGAGCAGTACTTC
>.|TRBJ1-4|.|TRBV12-5
CASAGGLPGATNEKLFF
TGTGCTAGTGCCGGGGGACTACCTGGAGCAACTAATGAAAAACTGTTTTTT
>.|TRBJ1-2|.|TRBV6-6
CASFREVYGYTF
TGTGCCAGCTTCAGGGAAGTCTATGGCTACACCTTC